This T cell receptor beta chain was captured in a study of radiotherapy plus CTLA-4 blockade in lung cancer. Study information: Of the patients, under 20% showed objective responses and about 29% attained disease control. Notes on the study in general: Tumor-origin TCR clones grew in blood after radiotherapy plus ipilimumab. In blood, early T cell clone dynamics reportedly predicted response best, together with interferon-beta.

TCRdb's table, derived via immunoSEQ multiplex PCR, lists solely in-frame clones and lacks some. The repertoire consists of roughly 50,000 clones, with about 88% occurring once and the leading ten covering 7.8%. Notes on this clone: Its matching antigen is unknown.

In germline, CDR1 is LNHDA, CDR2 SQIVND (reference sequence). With V trimmed by 6 bases and J by 4 bases, 5 bases remained unmatched. This CDR3 comprises 14 residues. Focal radiation and CTLA-4 blockade (ipilimumab) were tested in chemo-refractory metastatic non-small-cell lung cancer patients. The chain carries TRBV19 and TRBJ1-2, with 10 bases identical to TRBD1. The starting material was peripheral blood, obtained from a patient treated with radiotherapy plus ipilimumab. The clonotype was recovered from a human donor with non-small cell lung cancer whose response to radiotherapy plus ipilimumab could not be evaluated. In nucleotides, the CDR3 is TGTGCCAGTAGCCCAGGGGACAGGGGCTATGGCTACACCTTC. It translates to CASSPGDRGYGYTF.